Shown below are 20 T cell receptor beta chains from a single sample sequenced in a study of response to subunit inactivated influenza vaccine. TCRdb reanalysed the RT-PCR reads using MiXCR and keeps one entry per CDR3 protein. The sample holds hundreds of thousands of distinct CDR3 sequences, over 9.5% seen once. Sample: PBMCs from blood, taken 45 days after vaccination. These receptors were collected from a man between 45 and 60 years old who received an inactivated influenza vaccine.

Only a few counts were recorded for this clonotype. V usage is TRBV11-1 and J usage is TRBJ2-3, with 10 bases that match TRBD2. V lost 5 bases, J lost 1 base, and 18 bases stayed unmatched. The germline V gene has CDR1 SGHAT and CDR2 FQDESV (reference sequence). CDR3 length equals 20 residues. CDR3 loop: CASSTPRGVSSGSGTDTQYF. The CDR3, as DNA: TGTGCCAGCAGCACCCCTAGGGGGGTGTCTAGCGGGAGTGGCACAGATACGCAGTATTTT. Looking up the rest from reference TRBV11-1 and TRBJ2-3 gives the full variable domain: EAEVAQSPRYKITEKSQAVAFWCDPISGHATLYWYRQILGQGPELLVQFQDESVVDDSQLPKDRFSAERLKGVDSTLKIQPAELGDSAMYLCASSTPRGVSSGSGTDTQYFGPGTRLTVL.

V gene TRBV20-1 combines with J gene TRBJ1-1, with D uncertain. The CDR3 is 14 residues long. V lost 3 bases to trimming and J lost 4 bases, with 15 bases between them. CDR1 is DFQATT and CDR2 is SNEGSKA in the germline V gene (reference sequence). The CDR3 sequence is CSASFSIGGTEAFF. Written as DNA, the CDR3 is TGCAGTGCTAGCTTTAGCATTGGCGGCACTGAAGCTTTCTTT.

This clonotype was counted only a few times. This chain's CDR3 is CASSLIVGGQPQHF. The DNA for the CDR3 is TGTGCCAGCAGCCTAATCGTAGGGGGGCAGCCCCAGCATTTT. This sequence joins TRBV3-1 and TRBJ1-5; TRBD1 is a possible D gene (6 bases). V was shortened by 4 bases and J by 7 bases, with 14 bases between the two germline ends. Germline V CDR1 and CDR2: LGHDT, YNNKEL (reference sequence). The CDR3 is 14 amino acids. Full variable domain (remainder filled in from reference TRBV3-1 and TRBJ1-5): DTAVSQTPKYLVTQMGNDKSIKCEQNLGHDTMYWYKQDSKKFLKIMFSYNNKELIINETVPNRFSPKSPDKAHLNLHINSLELGDSAVYFCASSLIVGGQPQHFGDGTRLSIL.

This clonotype showed up many times. The chain combines TRBV12-3 or TRBV12-4 with TRBJ1-2, with 7 bases that match TRBD1. V was pared by 3 bases and J by 5 bases, with 6 bases of the junction left unmatched. The CDR3 length is 14 residues. CDR3 DNA sequence: TGTGCCAGCAGTTTGGACAGGACCCTTTATGGCTACACCTTC. It is translated as CASSLDRTLYGYTF.

This chain joins TRBV12-3 or TRBV12-4 and TRBJ1-2, with D uncertain. Trimming left V 3 bases short and J 4 bases short, with 12 bases between. The CDR3 covers 14 residues. CDR3 amino acids: CASSFEGMIYGYTF. The CDR3, as DNA: TGTGCCAGCAGTTTTGAAGGGATGATCTATGGCTACACCTTC.

The chain links TRBV11-2 to TRBJ2-1; 7 nucleotides line up with TRBD2. The CDR3 is made up of 16 amino acids. Germline lookup yields CDR1 SGHAT and CDR2 FQNNGV. After removal of 5 bases from V and 4 bases from J, the junction contained 11 bases not matched to a gene. DNA for the CDR3: TGTGCCAGCAGCGCTCAACTGACTAGCAGATACAATGAGCAGTTCTTC. Translation: CASSAQLTSRYNEQFF.

This chain joins TRBV28 and TRBJ2-5; 15 positions match TRBD2. Losses at the gene ends were 4 bases for V and 5 bases for J; bases not matched to a gene: 17. Germline CDR1 reads MDHEN; CDR2 reads SYDVKM. This CDR3 is 20 amino acids long. The CDR3 sequence is CASSSPSDFFGLAGGETQYF. The CDR3 region has the DNA TGTGCCAGCAGTTCACCCTCGGATTTTTTTGGACTAGCGGGAGGGGAGACCCAGTACTTC.

The gene calls are TRBV10-3 and TRBJ2-1, with 8 bases fitting TRBD1. The CDR3 loop spans 16 amino acids. Looked up from germline, CDR1 is ENHRY and CDR2 is SYGVKD. V was clipped by 4 bases and J by 0 bases; unmatched bases: 5. The CDR3 bases are TGTGCCATCAGTGGACAGGGGATAAGCTCCTACAATGAGCAGTTCTTC. Amino acids: CAISGQGISSYNEQFF.

This clonotype was observed at least ten times. The V gene is TRBV4-2, the J gene TRBJ2-7; no clear D gene. The CDR3 sequence is 15 residues long. Trimming took 1 base from V and 2 from J, leaving 12 bases between them. Per the germline V gene, CDR1 is LGHNA and CDR2 is YNFKEQ. CDR3: CASSQGSGQTYEQYF. The DNA of the CDR3 is TGTGCCAGCAGCCAAGGTTCAGGTCAAACCTACGAGCAGTACTTC.

The rearrangement links TRBV6-1 to TRBJ2-1, with 12 bases that match TRBD2. Germline-derived CDR1 and CDR2 are MNHNS and SASEGT. The CDR3 loop spans 17 amino acids. With 6 bases clipped from V and 8 bases from J, the junction kept 14 bases outside the gene matches. The chain's CDR3 is CASSQKRLAGGFDEQFF. The CDR3 DNA is TGTGCCAGCAGCCAAAAGAGGCTAGCGGGAGGGTTCGATGAGCAGTTCTTC.

In its sample, this clonotype was seen many times. V gene TRBV11-2 combines with J gene TRBJ1-2; 10 bases are a match to TRBD1. The CDR3 consists of 16 residues. Germline V gives CDR1 SGHAT, CDR2 FQNNGV. V shed 6 bases and J 3 bases; nucleotides not matched to a gene: 10. The CDR3, as DNA: TGTGCCAGCAGACCCAAGACAGGGGGCCGCGACTATGGCTACACCTTC. This gives the protein CASRPKTGGRDYGYTF.

This clonotype was counted between two and nine times. The chain links TRBV27 to TRBJ2-6; TRBD2 might be the D (5 bases). The CDR3 contains 17 residues. V shed 5 bases and J shed 1 base, with 15 bases lying between them. Germline assignment: CDR1 MNHEY and CDR2 SMNVEV (reference sequence). In DNA, the CDR3 is TGTGCCAGCAGTCCAGATCCTCGGGAATCTGGGGCCAACGTCCTGACTTTC. This encodes CASSPDPRESGANVLTF.

The genes are TRBV15 and TRBJ2-5, with 12 bases aligning to TRBD2. Germline CDR1 LNHNV, CDR2 YYDKDF (reference sequence). CDR3 length: 18 amino acids. J gave up 5 bases and V 0 bases, and 10 bases lay outside the gene matches. CDR3 sequence reads: CATSRDLTSGRRGETQYF. CDR3 DNA: TGTGCCACCAGCAGAGATCTTACTAGCGGGAGGCGAGGGGAGACCCAGTACTTC.

This clonotype came up a few times. This chain joins TRBV14 and TRBJ2-7; possible D gene TRBD2, 6 bases. The CDR3 loop spans 16 amino acids. The V end lost 0 bases, the J end lost 5 bases, and 17 bases lay between the germline ends. Germline loops: CDR1 SGHDN, CDR2 FVKESK. The CDR3 DNA is TGTGCCAGCAGCCAAGAATGGTGGCTAGCGTGCAACGAGCAGTACTTC. Translating gives CASSQEWWLACNEQYF.

This clonotype was seen a handful of times. The V and J genes are TRBV4-2 and TRBJ2-3; 12 bases fit TRBD2. Trimming removed 1 base from V and 1 base from J; junction bases left unmatched: 9. The CDR3 is 19 amino acids. Germline CDR1 is LGHNA and CDR2 is YNFKEQ. In nucleotides, the CDR3 is TGTGCCAGCAGCCAAGTTACACTAGCGGGGGGCCGAGGCACAGATACGCAGTATTTT. Its protein product is CASSQVTLAGGRGTDTQYF.

This clonotype has just a few counts. V is TRBV20-1 and J is TRBJ2-3; 10 nucleotides line up with TRBD1. Trimming took 4 bases from V and 9 from J; bases not matched to a gene: 7. The CDR3 consists of 13 residues. Looked up from germline, CDR1 is DFQATT and CDR2 is SNEGSKA (reference sequence). CDR3 sequence reads: CSATTGGYDTQYF. DNA for the CDR3: TGCAGTGCTACGACAGGGGGCTATGACACGCAGTATTTT.

This clonotype has only a few counts. The gene calls are TRBV4-3 and TRBJ1-2; unclear D gene. This CDR3 comprises 14 residues. V dropped 1 base and J dropped 8 bases, with 14 bases sitting between them. Germline lookup yields CDR1 LGHNA and CDR2 YSLEER. CDR3 protein: CASSQVGSSLGYTF. CDR3 in DNA: TGCGCCAGCAGCCAAGTCGGGAGTTCGTTAGGCTACACCTTC.

The rearrangement joins TRBV5-1 to TRBJ2-5; D unclear. Trimming removed 0 bases from V and 1 base from J, with 7 bases in between. CDR1 SGHRS and CDR2 YFSETQ come from the germline V gene. CDR3 length: 14 amino acids. CDR3 DNA sequence: TGCGCCAGCAGCTTGGAACCGTCCCAAGAGACCCAGTACTTC. It codes for CASSLEPSQETQYF.

This clonotype was counted ten times or more. The rearrangement uses TRBV20-1 and TRBJ2-3; perhaps D is TRBD1 or TRBD2 (5 bases each). V was trimmed by 2 bases and J by 0 bases, leaving 15 bases between them. The CDR3 loop spans 16 amino acids. CDR1 and CDR2 (germline): DFQATT, SNEGSKA (reference sequence). The CDR3, as DNA: TGCAGTGCTAGAAAGATCCGGGGCATTAGCACAGATACGCAGTATTTT. Its translation is CSARKIRGISTDTQYF.

The chain has TRBV24-1 and TRBJ2-2; 11 bases match TRBD1. Germline V gene sequence: CDR1 KGHDR, CDR2 SFDVKD. CDR3 size: 14 residues. V was clipped by 7 bases and J by 6 bases; unmatched bases: 3. CDR3 DNA: TGTGCCACCAGCCCGGGACAGGGGGCCGGGGAGCTGTTTTTT. It specifies CATSPGQGAGELFF.